Listed below are T cell receptor beta chains from one sample, sequenced in a study of blood T cell repertoires in COVID-19. Here immunoSEQ multiplex PCR was the method, and the copy in TCRdb shows in-frame clones only, minus some. The sample yields around 100,000 clones, 75% to 95% seen once. The material sequenced was peripheral blood. Receptor source: a man between 18 and 29 years old with acute or convalescent COVID-19. The conserved cysteine and the conserved F or W are not part of the CDR3 here. The order of the fields is J gene, V gene, CDR3 protein.

>TRBJ2-7|TRBV5-1
ASSPDWIYEQY
>TRBJ2-2|TRBV9
ASSVQPSGSAGELF
>TRBJ2-4|TRBV2
ASSVNPGQGRNIQY
>TRBJ1-5|TRBV9
ASSGYGSNQPQH
>TRBJ1-1|TRBV29-1
SAQESGGGGTEAF
>TRBJ1-5|TRBV7-9
ASSWGGPDQPQH
>TRBJ2-1|TRBV15
ATTKGDRAYNEQF
>TRBJ1-6|TRBV6-2/TRBV6-3
ASSYSNIRYNSPLH
>TRBJ1-6|TRBV3-1/TRBV3-2
ASSPLNSPLH
>TRBJ2-5|TRBV18
ASSPLARETQY
>TRBJ2-5|TRBV6-2/TRBV6-3
ASSHGLAEETQY
>TRBJ2-1|TRBV24-1
ATSDLAGAGEQF
>TRBJ1-3|TRBV25-1
ASSEDRGSRNTIY
>TRBJ2-3|TRBV7-8
ASSFTAGGGTDTQY
>TRBJ2-2|TRBV11-2
ASSHLRDSTGELF
>TRBJ1-4|TRBV2
ASGRGNEKLF
>TRBJ2-5|TRBV30
AWSIGSESETQY
>TRBJ2-7|TRBV5-4
ASMRGQGGHEQY
>TRBJ2-3|TRBV11-3
ASSLAGGPADTQY
>TRBJ1-2|TRBV5-8
ASSLRTGQNYGYT
>TRBJ1-2|TRBV5-1
ASSLDRTGKLYGYT
>TRBJ2-2|TRBV29-1
SVRGGGNTGELF
>TRBJ1-6|TRBV30
AWSVTDRENSPLH
>TRBJ2-2|TRBV21-1
ASSTDRGRSPNTGELF
>TRBJ1-1|TRBV5-5
ASSRLGGTEAF
>TRBJ2-7|TRBV4-2
ASSHPPGTSGRPEGYEQY
>TRBJ2-1|TRBV5-1
ASSTRTGPYNEQF
>TRBJ1-2|TRBV29-1
SVEEGAYGYT
>TRBJ2-7|TRBV5-1
ASSSDGDEREQY
>TRBJ1-1|TRBV6-5
ASSHPFVSAEAF
>TRBJ2-1|TRBV20-1
SASLVLSGRAYNEQF
>TRBJ1-1|TRBV2
ASSERARTEAF
>TRBJ2-5|TRBV9
ASSPGDKKTQY
>TRBJ2-2|TRBV19
ATRVQGNTGELF
>TRBJ2-1|TRBV11-2
ASSLVLETNEQF
>TRBJ2-7|TRBV5-6
ASSLTSGDIYEQY
>TRBJ1-1|TRBV29-1
SVITPNTEAF
>TRBJ2-5|TRBV29-1
SVEDRGTGGQTQY
>TRBJ1-2|TRBV5-6
ASSYTEGPRYGYT
>TRBJ2-1|TRBV4-2
ASSQVIDSLVTSSYNEQF
>TRBJ2-7|TRBV29-1
SVEKVTGVTYYEQY
>TRBJ2-5|TRBV29-1
SVSGETQY